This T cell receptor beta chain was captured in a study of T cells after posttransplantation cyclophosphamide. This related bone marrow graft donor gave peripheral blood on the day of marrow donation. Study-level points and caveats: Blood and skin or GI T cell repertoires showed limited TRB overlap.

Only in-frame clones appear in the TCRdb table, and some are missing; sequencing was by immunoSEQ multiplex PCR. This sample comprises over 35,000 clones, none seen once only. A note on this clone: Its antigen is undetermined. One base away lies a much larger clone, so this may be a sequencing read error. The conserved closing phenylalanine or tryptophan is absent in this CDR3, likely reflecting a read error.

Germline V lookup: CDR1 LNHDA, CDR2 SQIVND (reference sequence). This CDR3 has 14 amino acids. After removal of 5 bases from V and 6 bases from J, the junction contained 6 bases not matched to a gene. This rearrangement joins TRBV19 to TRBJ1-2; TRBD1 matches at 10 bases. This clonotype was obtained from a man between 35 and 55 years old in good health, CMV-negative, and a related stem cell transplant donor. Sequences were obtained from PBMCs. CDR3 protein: CASSAGTGANGYTL. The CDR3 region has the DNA TGTGCCAGTAGTGCCGGGACAGGGGCGAATGGCTACACCCTC.